This T cell receptor (beta chain) was captured by sequencing in a study of blood T cell repertoires in COVID-19. V was clipped by 5 bases and J by 8 bases; unmatched bases: 10. The CDR3 spans 15 residues. The germline CDR1 and CDR2 sequences are SNHLY and FYNNEI. The assay was immunoSEQ multiplex PCR, and TCRdb's table has in-frame clones only and misses some. The sample carries 200,000 to 250,000 clones, around four fifths recorded once. The origin of this receptor is a woman aged 55-70 years with active or convalescent COVID-19. The rearrangement uses TRBV2 and TRBJ2-2; 8 bases agree with TRBD2. Sequences were obtained from peripheral blood. The CDR3 nucleotides read TGTGCCAGCAGTCTTAGCGGGGTAAAGGTTGGGGAGCTGTTTTTT. This sequence encodes CASSLSGVKVGELFF.